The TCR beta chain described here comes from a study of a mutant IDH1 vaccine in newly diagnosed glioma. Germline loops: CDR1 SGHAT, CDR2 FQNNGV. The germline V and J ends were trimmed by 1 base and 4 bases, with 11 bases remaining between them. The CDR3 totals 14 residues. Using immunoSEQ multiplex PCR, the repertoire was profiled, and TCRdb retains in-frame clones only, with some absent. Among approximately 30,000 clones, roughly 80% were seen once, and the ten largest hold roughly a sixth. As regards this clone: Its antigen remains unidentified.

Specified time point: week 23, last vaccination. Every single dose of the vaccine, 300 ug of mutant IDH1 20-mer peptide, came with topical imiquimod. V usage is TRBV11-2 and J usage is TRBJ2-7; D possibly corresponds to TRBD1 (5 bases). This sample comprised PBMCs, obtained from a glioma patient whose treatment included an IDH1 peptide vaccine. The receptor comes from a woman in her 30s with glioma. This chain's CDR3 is CASSLGTQGYEQYF. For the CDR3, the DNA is TGTGCCAGCAGCTTAGGCACCCAGGGTTACGAGCAGTACTTC. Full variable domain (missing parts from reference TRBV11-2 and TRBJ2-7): EAGVAQSPRYKIIEKRQSVAFWCNPISGHATLYWYQQILGQGPKLLIQFQNNGVVDDSQLPKDRFSAERLKGVDSTLKIQPAKLEDSAVYLCASSLGTQGYEQYFGPGTRLTVT.